Presented here are 4 T cell receptor beta chains from one specimen sequenced in a study of T cells after yellow fever vaccination. A single record per CDR3 protein comes from TCRdb applying MiXCR to the 5' RACE reads. The sample consists of hundreds of thousands of distinct CDR3 sequences, approximately 13% of them appearing once. Material: PBMCs, obtained on the day of the yellow fever booster vaccination. The source is a man between 25 and 39 years old who received the YFV17D yellow fever vaccine.

J is TRBJ2-5 and V is TRBV6-1, with a weak D call TRBD2 (5 bases). The CDR3 spans 13 residues. The V gene lost 6 bases and the J gene lost 3 bases, with 11 bases spanning the gap. CDR1 is MNHNS, CDR2 SASEGT, per germline. The chain's CDR3 is CASSPMEEETQYF. The DNA for the CDR3 is TGTGCCAGCAGCCCGATGGAGGAAGAGACCCAGTACTTC.

This sequence joins TRBV6-5 and TRBJ2-1, with no clear D. V was clipped by 7 bases and J by 10 bases, with 20 bases between them. The CDR3 spans 14 residues. Germline CDR1 and CDR2: MNHEY and SVGAGI. CDR3 in DNA: TGTGCCAGCACCGAGGTAGATCCCCCCCGCGAGCAGTTCTTC. Translated: CASTEVDPPREQFF.

In this sample, this clonotype turned up a few times. The chain employs TRBV20-1 and TRBJ2-7; perhaps D is TRBD1 or TRBD2 (6 bases each). CDR3 length equals 14 residues. V lost 0 bases to trimming and J lost 2 bases, with 11 bases between them. In germline, CDR1 is DFQATT, CDR2 SNEGSKA (reference sequence). The CDR3 protein is CSARDGGTPYEQYF. The CDR3 coding sequence is TGCAGTGCTAGAGATGGCGGGACACCCTACGAGCAGTACTTC.

The rearrangement links TRBV5-1 to TRBJ2-5, with 7 positions matching TRBD2. CDR3 length: 12 residues. From germline, CDR1 is SGHRS and CDR2 YFSETQ. V was clipped by 4 bases and J by 9 bases; unmatched bases: 6. CDR3 residues: CASSLTGGAQYF. For the CDR3, the DNA is TGCGCCAGCAGCCTGACTGGGGGGGCCCAGTACTTC.